This T cell receptor beta chain was sequenced in a study of blood T cell repertoires in COVID-19. The protocol was immunoSEQ multiplex PCR, while the TCRdb copy is restricted to in-frame clones and leaves out a portion. The sample records tens of thousands of clones, about 86% being singletons. CDR1 is LGHNA and CDR2 is YNFKEQ in the germline V gene. The CDR3 has 18 amino acids. The V gene end was trimmed by 3 bases and the J gene end by 0 bases; junction bases not matched to a gene: 10. The chain recombines TRBV4-2 with TRBJ1-3; 8 nucleotides align to TRBD1. The sample consisted of peripheral blood. The TCR comes from a human donor in a cohort sampled during active COVID-19. CDR3 coding DNA: TGTGCCAGCAGCCATCCCGGGGACAGGACTTTCTCTGGAAACACCATATATTTT. Protein product: CASSHPGDRTFSGNTIYF.